The 29 T cell receptor beta chains presented below share a single source sample, sequenced in a study of blood T cell repertoires in COVID-19. Assay: immunoSEQ multiplex PCR; the TCRdb copy retains only in-frame clones and omits some. The repertoire holds around 160,000 clones, more than 65% seen once, with over 11% in the top ten. Sequencing was done on a sample of peripheral blood. The receptors originated from a woman older than 75 with acute or convalescent COVID-19.

V usage is TRBV25-1 and J usage is TRBJ2-6; no clear D gene. The CDR3 totals 13 residues. Germline V lookup: CDR1 MGHDK, CDR2 SYGVNS. V was pared by 6 bases and J by 0 bases, with 3 bases between. The CDR3 is CASSLSGANVLTF. DNA for the CDR3: TGTGCCAGCAGCCTCTCTGGGGCCAACGTCCTGACTTTC.

The chain links TRBV4-2 to TRBJ1-2, with D possibly matching TRBD1 (5 bases). V was clipped by 0 bases and J by 1 base, with 12 bases between them. CDR3 size: 16 residues. Per germline, CDR1 LGHNA and CDR2 YNFKEQ. The CDR3 DNA reads TGTGCCAGCAGCCAAGATGTACAGGCCCATAACTATGGCTACACCTTC. Encoded protein: CASSQDVQAHNYGYTF.

V is TRBV28 and J is TRBJ1-2; 7 bases match TRBD1. After removal of 9 bases from V and 7 bases from J, the junction contained 17 bases not matched to a gene. The CDR3 has 15 amino acids. Germline V gene sequence: CDR1 MDHEN, CDR2 SYDVKM. The CDR3 region is CASARNGQAVRGYTF. The DNA for the CDR3 is TGTGCCAGTGCCCGCAACGGACAGGCAGTTCGTGGCTACACCTTC.

In this sample, this clone turned up a few times. The chain couples TRBV5-1 to TRBJ1-1, with D possibly matching TRBD1 (5 bases). Germline-derived CDR1 and CDR2 are SGHRS and YFSETQ. CDR3 length equals 13 residues. Trimming removed 5 bases at V and 1 base at J, with 9 bases between. Here the CDR3 reads CASRPTENTEAFF. DNA for the CDR3: TGCGCCAGCAGGCCGACAGAGAACACTGAAGCTTTCTTT.

V and J are TRBV10-1 and TRBJ2-3, with 8 bases fitting TRBD1. With 0 bases clipped from V and 4 bases from J, the junction kept 9 bases outside the gene matches. Germline V gives CDR1 WNHNN, CDR2 SYGVQD (reference sequence). This CDR3 comprises 17 residues. In DNA form, the CDR3 reads TGCGCCAGCAGTGAGTCGCTTCTGACAGGGGCCGCAGATACGCAGTATTTT. Encoded protein: CASSESLLTGAADTQYF.

This clone was recorded only once. The junction and the germline gene differ at one end; a read error may be behind it. The chain couples TRBV6-5 to TRBJ1-4; possibly TRBD1 for D (5 bases). This CDR3 region has 14 residues. CDR1 is MNHEY and CDR2 is SVGAGI in the germline V gene. The CDR3: CASSQGSTNEKLFF. The CDR3 DNA follows: TGTGCCAGCAGCCAGGGATCAACGAATGAAAAACTGTTTTTT.

The rearrangement uses TRBV5-6 and TRBJ1-5; possibly TRBD1 for D (5 bases). The CDR3 consists of 15 residues. The ends were cut back, 1 base at V and 2 bases at J, with 10 bases in the middle. Germline V gives CDR1 SGHDT, CDR2 YYEEEE. The CDR3 protein is CASSLYGGGNQPQHF. CDR3 nucleotide sequence: TGTGCCAGCAGCTTGTACGGGGGAGGCAATCAGCCCCAGCATTTT.

This clone was observed a few times. The chain joins TRBV19 to TRBJ2-7; 8 bases map to TRBD1. V was clipped by 4 bases and J by 2 bases; unmatched bases: 4. The CDR3 has 14 residues. Germline CDR1 and CDR2: LNHDA and SQIVND (reference sequence). The CDR3 sequence is CASSTGGLAYEQYF. In nucleotides, the CDR3 is TGTGCCAGTAGTACAGGGGGCCTTGCCTACGAGCAGTACTTC. Full variable domain (remainder filled in from reference TRBV19 and TRBJ2-7): DGGITQSPKYLFRKEGQNVTLSCEQNLNHDAMYWYRQDPGQGLRLIYYSQIVNDFQKGDIAEGYSVSREKKESFPLTVTSAQKNPTAFYLCASSTGGLAYEQYFGPGTRLTVT.

The V gene is TRBV5-1, the J gene TRBJ1-2; 11 bases map to TRBD1. The V gene end was trimmed by 4 bases and the J gene end by 8 bases; junction bases not matched to a gene: 13. The germline V gene has CDR1 SGHRS and CDR2 YFSETQ. This CDR3 is built from 16 residues. CDR3 bases: TGCGCCAGCAGCCCTGAGCAGGGGACAGGGGGAGGCGGCTACACCTTC. It specifies CASSPEQGTGGGGYTF. The full variable domain, in which reference TRBV5-1 and TRBJ1-2 provide the parts outside the CDR3, is KAGVTQTPRYLIKTRGQQVTLSCSPISGHRSVSWYQQTPGQGLQFLFEYFSETQRNKGNFPGRFSGRQFSNSRSEMNVSTLELGDSALYLCASSPEQGTGGGGYTFGSGTRLTVV.

The V call is TRBV7-9, the J call TRBJ1-4, with D perhaps matching TRBD1 (6 bases). V was cut by 5 bases and J by 6 bases, with 13 bases left in between. Looked up from germline, CDR1 is SEHNR and CDR2 is FQNEAQ (reference sequence). CDR3 length: 14 residues. CDR3 nucleotides: TGTGCCAGCAGCGAAGGACAGTTAGATGAAAAACTGTTTTTT. This sequence encodes CASSEGQLDEKLFF.

The chain joins TRBV19 to TRBJ1-2; D may be TRBD1 (6 bases). The V end was cut by 5 bases, the J end by 2 bases, with 12 bases between. This CDR3 has 14 residues. Per germline, CDR1 LNHDA and CDR2 SQIVND (reference sequence). As DNA, the CDR3 is TGTGCCAGTAGTCCCCAGGGGACAAACTATGGCTACACCTTC. This gives the protein CASSPQGTNYGYTF.

The chain links TRBV6-6 to TRBJ2-7, with D maybe TRBD1 (6 bases). With 5 bases removed from V and 1 base from J, the gap between germline ends came to 12 bases. The germline V gene has CDR1 MNHNY and CDR2 SVGAGI (reference sequence). This CDR3 is built from 14 residues. CDR3 sequence (DNA): TGTGCCAGCAGTAGGGACACTATATCCTACGAGCAGTACTTC. It yields the protein CASSRDTISYEQYF.

V usage is TRBV28 and J usage is TRBJ1-4; D remains ambiguous. This CDR3 spans 13 amino acids. V was cut by 7 bases and J by 4 bases, with 10 bases left in between. The germline V gene has CDR1 MDHEN and CDR2 SYDVKM. In DNA form, the CDR3 reads TGTGCCAGCACTGGGCCGGTTAATGAAAAACTGTTTTTT. It is translated as CASTGPVNEKLFF.

The chain uses TRBV7-9 and TRBJ1-2; 7 bases agree with TRBD1. Unmatched junction bases numbered 11, after V lost 5 bases and J lost 2 bases. Per the germline V gene, CDR1 is SEHNR and CDR2 is FQNEAQ (reference sequence). The CDR3 is 16 residues long. The CDR3: CASSHYRDRANYGYTF. The CDR3, as DNA: TGTGCCAGCAGCCACTACAGAGACAGGGCCAACTATGGCTACACCTTC.

This clone was seen a few times. The chain uses TRBV7-9 and TRBJ1-3; the D gene is possibly TRBD1 (5 bases). The V end lost 10 bases, the J end lost 0 bases, and 22 bases lay between the germline ends. Germline V gives CDR1 SEHNR, CDR2 FQNEAQ (reference sequence). The CDR3 totals 17 residues. The CDR3: CANGAGRGFSSGNTIYF. DNA for the CDR3: TGTGCCAACGGGGCAGGGAGGGGATTCTCCTCTGGAAACACCATATATTTT.

This chain uses TRBV7-2 with TRBJ1-5; weak D call: TRBD1 (5 bases). Trimming stripped 4 bases from V and 6 bases from J, with 19 bases between. CDR3 size: 16 residues. Germline-derived CDR1 and CDR2 are SGHTA and FQGNSA. The CDR3 DNA reads as TGTGCCAGCAGCTCCGAGGACTCAGGGAGGGGTCAGCCCCAGCATTTT. It yields the protein CASSSEDSGRGQPQHF.

This clone was recorded a few times. The chain uses TRBV19 and TRBJ1-6; no clear D. Deletions cut 9 bases from V and 5 bases from J, with 14 bases between. This CDR3 is 14 amino acids long. Germline CDR1 is LNHDA and CDR2 is SQIVND (reference sequence). This CDR3 is CASRRASNNSPLHF. CDR3 coding DNA: TGTGCCAGCCGGAGGGCCTCTAATAATTCACCCCTCCACTTT.

This rearrangement joins TRBV6-5 to TRBJ1-2, with TRBD1 matching over 11 bases. Germline V gives CDR1 MNHEY, CDR2 SVGAGI. This CDR3 is built from 12 residues. V shed 6 bases and J 10 bases; nucleotides not matched to a gene: 4. The CDR3 loop is CASSSGQGDYTF. The CDR3 region has the DNA TGTGCCAGCAGCTCGGGACAGGGGGACTACACCTTC.

This clone was detected many times. The rearrangement uses TRBV28 and TRBJ2-2, with TRBD2 identical over 10 bases. The junction had 24 bases not matched to a gene; V was cut back by 5 bases and J by 6 bases. Germline values: CDR1 MDHEN, CDR2 SYDVKM. This CDR3 spans 21 amino acids. For the CDR3, the DNA is TGTGCCAGCAGTGCCCGGACAGGGCGAACTGGAGGTAGCGGGAGGCCCGGGGAGCTGTTTTTT. This encodes CASSARTGRTGGSGRPGELFF.

This clone was seen only a few times. The chain uses TRBV19 and TRBJ1-2, with TRBD1 matching 8 bases. The CDR3 loop spans 14 amino acids. The germline V gene encodes CDR1 LNHDA and CDR2 SQIVND (reference sequence). Trimming at V came to 5 bases and at J to 7 bases, leaving 9 bases not matched to a gene. The CDR3 is CASSDRGSSGGYTF. The CDR3 nucleotides are TGTGCCAGTAGTGACAGGGGCTCGAGCGGTGGCTACACCTTC.

The count of this clone is one. In DNA form, the CDR3 reads TGCGCCAGCAGCAACGACAGGGCCTCCTATAATTCACCCCTCCACTTT. It is translated as CASSNDRASYNSPLHF. V is TRBV5-1 and J is TRBJ1-6, with 7 bases identical to TRBD1. This CDR3 contains 16 residues. Germline V gene data show CDR1 as SGHRS and CDR2 as YFSETQ. The junction had 4 bases not matched to a gene; V was cut back by 4 bases and J by 0 bases.

The chain has TRBV7-6 and TRBJ2-2, with D tentatively TRBD2 (7 bases). This CDR3 spans 16 amino acids. With 7 bases removed from V and 3 bases from J, the gap between germline ends came to 18 bases. Germline V gene sequence: CDR1 SGHVS, CDR2 FNYEAQ. The CDR3 loop is CASTLRGGGDTGELFF. The DNA of the CDR3 is TGTGCCAGCACCCTTCGGGGAGGGGGGGACACCGGGGAGCTGTTTTTT. The variable domain in full, with the rest retrieved from reference TRBV7-6 and TRBJ2-2, is GAGVSQSPRYKVTKRGQDVALRCDPISGHVSLYWYRQALGQGPEFLTYFNYEAQQDKSGLPNDRFSAERPEGSISTLTIQRTEQRDSAMYRCASTLRGGGDTGELFFGEGSRLTVL.

This chain joins TRBV18 and TRBJ2-7; 12 bases are a match to TRBD1. With V trimmed by 3 bases and J by 3 bases, 3 bases remained unmatched. Germline V gives CDR1 KGHSH, CDR2 LQKENI. This CDR3 is 15 amino acids long. The CDR3 sequence is CASSPGQGAGYEQYF. The DNA for the CDR3 is TGTGCCAGCTCACCGGGACAGGGGGCTGGCTACGAGCAGTACTTC. The entire variable domain, with the rest obtained from reference TRBV18 and TRBJ2-7, is as follows: NAGVMQNPRHLVRRRGQEARLRCSPMKGHSHVYWYRQLPEEGLKFMVYLQKENIIDESGMPKERFSAEFPKEGPSILRIQQVVRGDSAAYFCASSPGQGAGYEQYFGPGTRLTVT.

This clone was found a few times. The chain links TRBV7-6 to TRBJ2-2; TRBD2 matches at 13 bases. Per the germline V gene, CDR1 is SGHVS and CDR2 is FNYEAQ. This CDR3 has 16 residues. The J segment lost 5 bases and the V segment lost 5 bases, leaving 5 bases of the junction unmatched. This chain's CDR3 is CASSGWTSGSTGELFF. The CDR3 region has the DNA TGTGCCAGCAGCGGCTGGACTAGCGGGAGTACCGGGGAGCTGTTTTTT.

The chain couples TRBV27 to TRBJ2-3; D is undetermined. This CDR3 is built from 13 residues. Germline CDR1 and CDR2: MNHEY and SMNVEV (reference sequence). V lost 3 bases and J lost 6, with 10 bases in between. The CDR3 DNA is TGTGCCAGCAGTTTGACCGCGAGGGATACGCAGTATTTT. Encoded protein: CASSLTARDTQYF.

The chain is built from TRBV28 and TRBJ1-2; 11 nucleotides agree with TRBD1. V gave up 5 bases and J gave up 6 bases; unmatched junction bases: 2. This CDR3 has 13 residues. CDR1 is MDHEN and CDR2 is SYDVKM in the germline V gene. The DNA for the CDR3 is TGTGCCAGCAGTCTGGACAGGGGGCATGGCTACACCTTC. It translates to CASSLDRGHGYTF.

This clone was picked up a small number of times. The chain couples TRBV27 to TRBJ2-2, with 8 bases lining up with TRBD2. The trim removed 4 bases at V and 1 base at J, leaving 8 bases unmatched. CDR3 size: 17 residues. Germline CDR1 reads MNHEY; CDR2 reads SMNVEV (reference sequence). CDR3 nucleotide sequence: TGTGCCAGCAGTTCGCCCCACGGGAGGGGGAACACCGGGGAGCTGTTTTTT. This codes for CASSSPHGRGNTGELFF.

The V and J genes are TRBV5-1 and TRBJ2-3, with D tentatively TRBD2 (6 bases). The germline V gene has CDR1 SGHRS and CDR2 YFSETQ. CDR3 length equals 15 residues. The V end lost 5 bases, the J end lost 1 base, and 14 bases lay between the germline ends. Written as DNA, the CDR3 is TGCGCCAGCAGACCCGGGGGAATGGGCACAGATACGCAGTATTTT. This translates into CASRPGGMGTDTQYF.

This clone was detected a few times. The CDR3: CASSVRSTEAFF. CDR3 sequence (DNA): TGTGCCAGCAGCGTGAGGAGCACTGAAGCTTTCTTT. This chain uses TRBV5-6 with TRBJ1-1; D not certain. The ends were cut back, 4 bases at V and 4 bases at J, with 8 bases in the middle. The CDR3 is 12 amino acids. Per germline, CDR1 SGHDT and CDR2 YYEEEE.